The 8 T cell receptor beta chains in this list originate from one sample, sequenced in a study of blood T cell repertoires in COVID-19. Here immunoSEQ multiplex PCR was the method, and the copy in TCRdb shows in-frame clones only, minus some. In the table there are 200,000 to 250,000 clones, 80% to 90% of which are singletons. Sample: PBMCs or T cells enriched from blood (not recorded which). These TCRs come from a woman aged 40 to 50 with acute COVID-19.

The chain joins TRBV5-1 to TRBJ2-2, with D possibly TRBD1 on 5 matching bases. Trimming took off 3 bases at V and 4 bases at J, with 16 bases between the two ends. CDR3 size: 16 residues. The germline V gene has CDR1 SGHRS and CDR2 YFSETQ. DNA of the CDR3: TGCGCCAGCAGCTCGCAGGGCTCTCGGAGCACCGGGGAGCTGTTTTTT. This translates into CASSSQGSRSTGELFF.

This clone was recorded once. CDR3 bases: TGCAGCTCCGCGGGGAGCACAGATACGCAGTATTTT. Translating it yields CSSAGSTDTQYF. The rearrangement joins TRBV29-1 to TRBJ2-3; D possibly corresponds to TRBD2 (6 bases). Trimming left V 8 bases short and J 0 bases short, with 9 bases between. Germline lookup yields CDR1 SQVTM and CDR2 ANQGSEA. This CDR3 spans 12 amino acids.

The chain joins TRBV5-1 to TRBJ2-3; 15 nucleotides match TRBD2. There are 20 residues in the CDR3. V dropped 0 bases and J dropped 1; count of bases not matched to a gene: 9. The germline V gene has CDR1 SGHRS and CDR2 YFSETQ. The CDR3 here is CASSLGPGLAGGKGTDTQYF. As DNA, the CDR3 is TGCGCCAGCAGCTTGGGGCCAGGACTAGCGGGAGGGAAGGGCACAGATACGCAGTATTTT.

The chain is built from TRBV5-6 and TRBJ2-7; TRBD1 matches at 8 bases. Germline V gives CDR1 SGHDT, CDR2 YYEEEE. Trimming at V came to 4 bases and at J to 8 bases, leaving 11 bases not matched to a gene. The CDR3 totals 14 residues. The CDR3 DNA follows: TGTGCCAGCAGCGGGGGGACAGGATCGTATAAGCAGTACTTC. Translated, it gives CASSGGTGSYKQYF.

The CDR3 DNA follows: TGTGCCAGCAGCTCCAGGACAGGGATGGATTCACCCCTCCACTTT. This sequence encodes CASSSRTGMDSPLHF. The chain combines TRBV7-9 with TRBJ1-6; 8 positions match TRBD1. Looked up from germline, CDR1 is SEHNR and CDR2 is FQNEAQ (reference sequence). The CDR3 loop spans 15 amino acids. The V gene end was trimmed by 4 bases and the J gene end by 8 bases; junction bases not matched to a gene: 7. Using reference TRBV7-9 and TRBJ1-6 for the parts outside the CDR3, the full variable domain is DTGVSQNPRHKITKRGQNVTFRCDPISEHNRLYWYRQTLGQGPEFLTYFQNEAQLEKSRLLSDRFSAERPKGSFSTLEIQRTEQGDSAMYLCASSSRTGMDSPLHFGNGTRLTVT.

This clone was detected once. J is TRBJ2-2 and V is TRBV6-5; unclear D gene. The CDR3 covers 12 residues. CDR1 and CDR2 (germline): MNHEY, SVGAGI. V lost 8 bases, J lost 6 bases, and 10 bases lay in between. The CDR3 sequence is CASGWAAGELFF. CDR3 nucleotide sequence: TGTGCCAGCGGCTGGGCCGCCGGGGAGCTGTTTTTT.

The chain joins TRBV18 to TRBJ1-2; the D gene is possibly TRBD1 (5 bases). This CDR3 is 14 amino acids long. Germline CDR1 reads KGHSH; CDR2 reads LQKENI. The V gene lost 0 bases and the J gene lost 6 bases, with 11 bases spanning the gap. CDR3 in amino acids: CASSPPGGFDGYTF. As DNA, the CDR3 is TGTGCCAGCTCACCACCGGGGGGATTTGATGGCTACACCTTC.

The chain carries TRBV28 and TRBJ1-3, with 7 bases that match TRBD1. Looked up from germline, CDR1 is MDHEN and CDR2 is SYDVKM. CDR3 length equals 15 residues. J was trimmed by 1 base and V by 5 bases; bases with no gene match: 5. CDR3 in amino acids: CASSRDSASGNTIYF. In DNA, the CDR3 is TGTGCCAGCAGTCGGGACAGCGCTTCTGGAAACACCATATATTTT.